Detailed here is one T cell receptor beta chain. No antigen is known for it. Base-call qualities are not available, and no considerably larger clone is one nucleotide away. The library was made by the immunoSEQ multiplex PCR assay. For TCR sequencing, RNA was extracted from every sample and reverse transcribed into cDNA to serve as template. First-strand cDNA was synthesized with SuperScript III using a 2:1 mix of oligo-dT and random hexamers. A synthetic immune receptor repertoire was used to measure amplification bias, and any remaining bias was corrected computationally. Concerning the study's data processing: Raw reads were preprocessed for error removal, and CDR3 was defined according to IMGT conventions as running from the conserved cysteine to phenylalanine. Clonality was computed by normalizing Shannon entropy by log2 of the number of productive unique TCRs and subtracting the result from 1. Whether scalp clones were CD4 or CD8 was inferred by matching scalp TCRbeta sequences against CD4 and CD8 repertoires sorted from blood. As stored in TCRdb, this immuneACCESS dataset retains in-frame rearrangements with V and J assigned. A fraction of the clones does not appear; measured against another copy, unresolved V genes explain less than half of the discrepancy, and the remainder lacks a known reason. The V and J calls and clone size are taken from that table; D and trimming were inferred from the DNA. The sample table holds around 100,000 clones, of which approximately 70% were seen once. Roughly 17% of the sample is held by the ten biggest clonotypes.

The data belong to a study of CD8+ T cells in alopecia areata listed by TCRdb under 2018. A note on the overall study: The treated patients, all with moderate-to-severe alopecia areata, were enrolled in an open-label pilot trial of oral tofacitinib given at 5 to 10 mg twice daily. Tofacitinib was administered for 6 to 18 months, and 6 months of follow-up off drug were then conducted to assess delayed response and recurrence. Disease severity in treated patients was measured with the SALT score, which quantifies the percentage of affected scalp surface area. High-throughput TCRbeta sequencing was used to examine T cell clonal expansion in alopecia areata in both the C3H/HeJ mouse model and human patients. In humans, TCRbeta sequencing was performed on scalp tissue and on sorted CD4+ and CD8+ peripheral blood T cells from healthy controls and from patients with patchy or totalis/universalis alopecia areata. Tofacitinib-treated patients had biopsies at baseline and at 4 and 24 weeks of treatment, with a later scalp biopsy in several patients. Scalp clonality was compared across normal scalp (n=4), patchy alopecia areata scalp (n=8), and alopecia totalis/universalis scalp (n=8). RNA was obtained with the PAXgene miRNA kit for fixed scalp, the miRNeasy kit for PBMCs, and the RNeasy kit for mouse skin. Amplification of TCRbeta CDR3 regions was done by immunoSEQ multiplex PCR using 35 Vbeta forward primers and 13 Jbeta reverse primers. The full study reports these points: Because the treated cohort was small and had only one nonresponder, larger studies are needed to examine links between baseline CD8+ expansion and response. Scalp TCR repertoire analysis is complicated because resident alphabeta T cells in normal human skin are also sequenced, whereas mouse skin is dominated by gammadelta T cells. Shared TCR sequences between patients were less evident than in mice, which may be partly attributable to HLA diversity in the patient population. During tofacitinib treatment, many expanded lesional clones remained in scalp and blood, and this persistence may partly explain relapse after treatment is stopped. Lesional scalp, especially in alopecia totalis/universalis, showed higher clonality and more expanded CD8+ clones than normal scalp, suggesting antigenic drive. Tofacitinib significantly lowered scalp clonality and the number of expanded CD8+ clones among the top 100 scalp clones.

The treatment or condition label here, explained by the study, means: oral pan-JAK inhibitor, 5-10 mg twice daily. Peripheral blood and lesional scalp punch biopsies were obtained from patients with alopecia areata. After PBMCs were isolated by density centrifugation and stained for CD3, CD4 and CD8, a FACSAria was used to sort CD4+ and CD8+ T cells. CDR1 and CDR2 are read off the germline V gene (reference sequence) as SEHNR and FQNEAQ. The CDR3 has 14 amino acids, counting the end cysteine and phenylalanine. The only DNA kept is the CDR3, 42 bases in frame from the first base. The sample was CD8+ T cells sorted from blood, taken at approximately week 42, from a patient treated with tofacitinib. This receptor was taken from a human donor with alopecia areata. This chain is built from TRBV7-9 and TRBJ2-5; the D region possibly corresponds to TRBD2 (6 bases align). The J call may be wrong; the DNA end is better matched by TRBJ2-7. The DNA sequence is given as TGTGCCAGCAGCCCCGGGGGAGCCCCCGGCGAGCAGTACTTC. Its translation is CASSPGGAPGEQYF.